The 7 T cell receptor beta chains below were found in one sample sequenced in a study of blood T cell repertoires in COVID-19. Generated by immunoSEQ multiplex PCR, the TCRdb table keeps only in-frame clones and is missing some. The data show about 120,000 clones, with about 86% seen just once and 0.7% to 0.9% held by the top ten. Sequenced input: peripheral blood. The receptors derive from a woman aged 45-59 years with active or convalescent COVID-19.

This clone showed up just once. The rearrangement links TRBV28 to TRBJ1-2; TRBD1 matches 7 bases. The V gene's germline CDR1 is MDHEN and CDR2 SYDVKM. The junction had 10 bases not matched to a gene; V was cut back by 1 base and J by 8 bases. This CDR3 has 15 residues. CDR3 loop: CASSLSPDRLRGYTF. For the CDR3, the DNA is TGTGCCAGCAGTTTATCCCCGGACAGGCTCAGGGGCTACACCTTC.

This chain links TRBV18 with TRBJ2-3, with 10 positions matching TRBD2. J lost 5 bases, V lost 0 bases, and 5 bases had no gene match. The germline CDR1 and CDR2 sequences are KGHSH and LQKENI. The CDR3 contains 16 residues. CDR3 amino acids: CASSPPGLANQDTQYF. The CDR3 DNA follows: TGTGCCAGCTCACCACCGGGACTAGCGAACCAAGATACGCAGTATTTT.

The CDR3 loop is CASSAGTGGTYEQYF. The CDR3 coding sequence is TGTGCCAGCAGCGCCGGGACAGGGGGAACCTACGAGCAGTACTTC. V is TRBV9 and J is TRBJ2-7; 11 bases fit TRBD1. J lost 2 bases, V lost 3 bases, and 4 bases had no gene match. Germline lookup yields CDR1 SGDLS and CDR2 YYNGEE. The CDR3 is made up of 15 amino acids. The whole variable domain, remainder taken from reference TRBV9 and TRBJ2-7, is DSGVTQTPKHLITATGQRVTLRCSPRSGDLSVYWYQQSLDQGLQFLIQYYNGEERAKGNILERFSAQQFPDLHSELNLSSLELGDSALYFCASSAGTGGTYEQYFGPGTRLTVT.

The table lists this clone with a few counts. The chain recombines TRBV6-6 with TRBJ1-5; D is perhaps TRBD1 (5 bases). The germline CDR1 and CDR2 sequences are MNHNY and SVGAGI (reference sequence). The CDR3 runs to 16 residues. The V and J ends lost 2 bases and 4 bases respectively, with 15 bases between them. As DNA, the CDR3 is TGTGCCAGCAGTTACAGGACCGGGGGACCTAATCAGCCCCAGCATTTT. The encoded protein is CASSYRTGGPNQPQHF.

CDR3 protein: CASSPVGGREDEQYF. CDR3 sequence (DNA): TGTGCCAGCAGCCCCGTTGGGGGCAGGGAAGACGAGCAGTACTTC. The chain recombines TRBV11-2 with TRBJ2-7, with D possibly TRBD1 on 6 matching bases. The germline V and J ends were trimmed by 5 bases and 5 bases, with 19 bases remaining between them. Germline V CDR1 and CDR2: SGHAT, FQNNGV. The CDR3 has 15 amino acids.

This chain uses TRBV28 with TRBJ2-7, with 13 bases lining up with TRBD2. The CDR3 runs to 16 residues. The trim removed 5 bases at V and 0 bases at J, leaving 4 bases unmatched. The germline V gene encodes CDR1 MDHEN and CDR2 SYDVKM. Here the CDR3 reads CASSETSGRISYEQYF. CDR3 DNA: TGTGCCAGCAGTGAGACTAGCGGGAGGATCTCCTACGAGCAGTACTTC. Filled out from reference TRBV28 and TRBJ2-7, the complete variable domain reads DVKVTQSSRYLVKRTGEKVFLECVQDMDHENMFWYRQDPGLGLRLIYFSYDVKMKEKGDIPEGYSVSREKKERFSLILESASTNQTSMYLCASSETSGRISYEQYFGPGTRLTVT.

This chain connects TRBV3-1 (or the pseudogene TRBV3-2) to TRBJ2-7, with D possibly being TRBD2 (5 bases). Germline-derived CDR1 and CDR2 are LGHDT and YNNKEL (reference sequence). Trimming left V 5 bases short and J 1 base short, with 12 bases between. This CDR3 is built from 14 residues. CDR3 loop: CASSLGLASYEQYF. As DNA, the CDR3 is TGTGCCAGCAGCTTAGGGCTAGCATCCTACGAGCAGTACTTC.